This TCR beta chain was recorded in a study of blood T cell repertoires in COVID-19 (dated by TCRdb to 2019 to 2021). In the study overall: Samples from collaborators originated in the United States, Italy and Spain and spanned both the acute and convalescent phases of COVID-19. The prospective study material was composed of cDNA or gDNA derived from T cells, B-cell-depleted T cells, or PBMCs. The dataset comprised deeply sampled blood TCRbeta repertoires from subjects exposed to, actively infected with, or recovered from COVID-19. The repertoires were released in a freely available public database intended as a resource for research on the immune response to SARS-CoV-2. Samples came from the ongoing ImmuneRACE study (first 160 participants) plus 1,254 subjects from 6 global collaborators. Sample metadata almost always included a de-identified subject ID, COVID-19 status, age in years and sex. Where available, HLA class I and class II types were taken from metadata supplied by the sample provider and were not determined by assay-based typing. Here is what the overall study found, with its caveats: The amount of clinical and demographic metadata varied by source and participant and was provided uncurated.

As regards this clone: Its antigen target is currently unknown. No per-base quality is available; no much larger clone lies one base away.

Participants in the prospective study were enrolled through a virtual design, were aged roughly 18 to 90 years, and lived in roughly 26 United States geographic areas. Cohort assignment in the prospective study relied on participant-reported clinical history from a screening survey and a study questionnaire. In the prospective study, whole blood, serum and a nasopharyngeal or oropharyngeal swab were collected from each participant by mobile phlebotomists. Participants in the prospective study had the option to provide additional blood draws and questionnaires over an approximately 2-month period. Prospective study blood samples were shipped either frozen or at room temperature before DNA extraction. The immunoSEQ Assay, a bias-controlled multiplex PCR, was used to amplify TCRbeta CDR3 regions from genomic DNA. From the authors' description of their analysis: The number of nucleated cells in each sample was estimated by amplification of reference gene primers within the assay. To quantify the absolute abundance of each unique TCRbeta CDR3 rearrangement, sequence reads were collapsed and filtered. For each sample, productive Simpson clonality was calculated as the square root of Simpson's diversity index across productive rearrangements. As stored in TCRdb, this immuneACCESS dataset retains in-frame rearrangements with V and J assigned. A fraction of the clones does not appear; measured against another copy, unresolved V genes explain less than half of the discrepancy, and the remainder lacks a known reason. V and J calls and clone size follow that table, whereas D and trimming were derived from the DNA. The sample table lists approximately 330,000 clones, about 86% of them with a count of one. About 4.2% of the sample goes to the ten largest clones.

At the junction V is shortened by 1 base and J by 3 bases, with 7 bases in between. The CDR3 numbers 15 residues from cysteine through phenylalanine. CDR3 DNA only is kept here, 45 bases in frame from base 1. The germline V gene specifies SGHTA as CDR1 and FQGNSA as CDR2. The sample consisted of PBMCs or T cells enriched from blood (not recorded which). This chain is built from TRBV7-2 and TRBJ1-6; the D segment cannot be called with confidence. The TCR comes from a woman aged 40 to 55 with acute COVID-19. The CDR3 is CASSLDSDYNSPLHF. The DNA reads TGTGCCAGCAGCTTAGATTCAGACTATAATTCACCCCTCCACTTT.